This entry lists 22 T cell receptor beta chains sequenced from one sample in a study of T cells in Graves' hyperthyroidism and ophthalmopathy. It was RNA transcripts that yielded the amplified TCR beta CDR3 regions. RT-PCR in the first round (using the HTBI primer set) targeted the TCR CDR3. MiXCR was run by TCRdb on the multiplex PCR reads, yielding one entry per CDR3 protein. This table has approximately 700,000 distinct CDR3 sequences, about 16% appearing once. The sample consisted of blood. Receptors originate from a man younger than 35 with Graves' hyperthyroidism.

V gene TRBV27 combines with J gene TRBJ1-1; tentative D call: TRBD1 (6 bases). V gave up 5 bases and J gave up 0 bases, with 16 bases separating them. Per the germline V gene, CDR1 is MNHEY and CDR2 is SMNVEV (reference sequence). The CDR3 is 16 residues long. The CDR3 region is CASSVYRGGMNTEAFF. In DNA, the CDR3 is TGTGCCAGCAGTGTCTACCGAGGGGGGATGAACACTGAAGCTTTCTTT.

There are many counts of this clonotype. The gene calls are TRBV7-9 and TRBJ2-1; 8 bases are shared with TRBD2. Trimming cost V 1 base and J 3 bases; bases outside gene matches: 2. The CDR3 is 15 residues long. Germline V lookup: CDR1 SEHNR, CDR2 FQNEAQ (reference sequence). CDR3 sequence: CASSLGLAIYNEQFF. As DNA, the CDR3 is TGTGCCAGCAGCTTAGGACTAGCGATCTACAATGAGCAGTTCTTC. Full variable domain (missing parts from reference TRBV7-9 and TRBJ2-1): DTGVSQNPRHKITKRGQNVTFRCDPISEHNRLYWYRQTLGQGPEFLTYFQNEAQLEKSRLLSDRFSAERPKGSFSTLEIQRTEQGDSAMYLCASSLGLAIYNEQFFGPGTRLTVL.

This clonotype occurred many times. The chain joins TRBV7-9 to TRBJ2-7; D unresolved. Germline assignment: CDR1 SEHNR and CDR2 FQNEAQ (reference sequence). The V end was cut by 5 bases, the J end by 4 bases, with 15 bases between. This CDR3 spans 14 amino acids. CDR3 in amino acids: CASSQQGHSYEQYF. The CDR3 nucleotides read TGTGCCAGCAGCCAACAAGGGCACTCTTACGAGCAGTACTTC.

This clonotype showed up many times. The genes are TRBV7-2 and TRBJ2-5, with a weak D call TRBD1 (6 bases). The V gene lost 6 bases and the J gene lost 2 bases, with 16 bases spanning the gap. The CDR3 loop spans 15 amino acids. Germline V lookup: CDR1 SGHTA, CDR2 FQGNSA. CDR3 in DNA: TGTGCCAGCAGGAGCAGGGGACCGGGACAAGAGACCCAGTACTTC. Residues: CASRSRGPGQETQYF.

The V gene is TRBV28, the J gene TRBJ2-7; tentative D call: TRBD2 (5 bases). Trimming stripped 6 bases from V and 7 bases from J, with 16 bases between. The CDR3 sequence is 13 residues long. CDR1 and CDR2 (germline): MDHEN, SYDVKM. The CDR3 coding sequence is TGTGCCAGCAGACTTACCGGACTGGAAGAGCAGTACTTC. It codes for CASRLTGLEEQYF.

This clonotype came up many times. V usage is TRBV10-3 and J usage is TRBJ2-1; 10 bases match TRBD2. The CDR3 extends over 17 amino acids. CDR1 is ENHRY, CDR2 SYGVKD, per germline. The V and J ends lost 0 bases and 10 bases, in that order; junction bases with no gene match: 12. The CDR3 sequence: CAISESPPLAGAGEQFF. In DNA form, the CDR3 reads TGTGCCATCAGTGAGTCGCCCCCCCTAGCGGGAGCGGGGGAGCAGTTCTTC.

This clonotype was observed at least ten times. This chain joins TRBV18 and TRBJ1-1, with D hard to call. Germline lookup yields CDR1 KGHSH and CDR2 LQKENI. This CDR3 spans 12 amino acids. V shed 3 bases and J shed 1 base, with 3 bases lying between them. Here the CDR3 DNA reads TGTGCCAGCTCACCGTCGAACACTGAAGCTTTCTTT. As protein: CASSPSNTEAFF.

This CDR3 reads CASSYPGRGLEQFF. For the CDR3, the DNA is TGCGCCAGCAGCTATCCCGGGAGAGGACTTGAGCAGTTCTTC. The rearrangement links TRBV4-1 to TRBJ2-1; possibly TRBD2 for D (6 bases). The length of the CDR3 is 14 residues. The germline CDR1 and CDR2 sequences are MGHRA and YSYEKL. Trimming removed 5 bases at V and 9 bases at J, with 17 bases between.

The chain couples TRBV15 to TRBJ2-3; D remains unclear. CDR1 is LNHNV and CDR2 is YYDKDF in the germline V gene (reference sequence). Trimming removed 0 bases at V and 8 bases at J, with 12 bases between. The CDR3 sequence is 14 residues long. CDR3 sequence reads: CATSRDRIPLTQYF. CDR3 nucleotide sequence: TGTGCCACCAGCAGAGACCGCATTCCTCTTACGCAGTATTTT. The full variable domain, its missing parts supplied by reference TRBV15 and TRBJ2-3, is DAMVIQNPRYQVTQFGKPVTLSCSQTLNHNVMYWYQQKSSQAPKLLFHYYDKDFNNEADTPDNFQSRRPNTSFCFLDIRSPGLGDTAMYLCATSRDRIPLTQYFGPGTRLTVL.

The CDR3 loop reads CASNSKDRAVISYNEQFF. CDR3 bases: TGTGCCAGCAACTCAAAGGACAGGGCCGTTATTTCCTACAATGAGCAGTTCTTC. V gene TRBV7-9 combines with J gene TRBJ2-1; 8 nucleotides align to TRBD1. Trimming cost V 7 bases and J 1 base; bases outside gene matches: 15. Germline V gene sequence: CDR1 SEHNR, CDR2 FQNEAQ (reference sequence). The CDR3 consists of 18 residues.

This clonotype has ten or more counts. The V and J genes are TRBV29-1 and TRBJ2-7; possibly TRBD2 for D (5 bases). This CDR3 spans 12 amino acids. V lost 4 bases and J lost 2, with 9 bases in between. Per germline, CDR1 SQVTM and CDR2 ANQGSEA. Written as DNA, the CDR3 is TGCAGCGTTGGGGAGCCTACCTACGAGCAGTACTTC. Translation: CSVGEPTYEQYF.

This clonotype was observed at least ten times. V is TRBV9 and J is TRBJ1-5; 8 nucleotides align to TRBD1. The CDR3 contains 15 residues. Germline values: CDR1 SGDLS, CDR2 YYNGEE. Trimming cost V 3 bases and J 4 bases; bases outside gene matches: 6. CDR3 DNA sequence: TGTGCCAGCAGCGGGCCAGGGGGCCTTAATCAGCCCCAGCATTTT. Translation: CASSGPGGLNQPQHF.

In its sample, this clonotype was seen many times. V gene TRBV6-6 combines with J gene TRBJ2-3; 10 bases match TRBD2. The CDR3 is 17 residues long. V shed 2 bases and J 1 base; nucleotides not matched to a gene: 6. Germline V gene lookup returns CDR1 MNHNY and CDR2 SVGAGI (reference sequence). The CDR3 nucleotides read TGTGCCAGCAGTTACCCTTTAGCGGGAGGCGGCACAGATACGCAGTATTTT. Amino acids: CASSYPLAGGGTDTQYF.

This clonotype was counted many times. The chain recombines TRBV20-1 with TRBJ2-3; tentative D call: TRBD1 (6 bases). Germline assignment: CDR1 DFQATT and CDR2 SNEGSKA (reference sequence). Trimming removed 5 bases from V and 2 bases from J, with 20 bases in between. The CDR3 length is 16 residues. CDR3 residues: CSAPPAEGQHTDTQYF. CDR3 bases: TGCAGTGCTCCACCCGCAGAAGGACAGCACACAGATACGCAGTATTTT.

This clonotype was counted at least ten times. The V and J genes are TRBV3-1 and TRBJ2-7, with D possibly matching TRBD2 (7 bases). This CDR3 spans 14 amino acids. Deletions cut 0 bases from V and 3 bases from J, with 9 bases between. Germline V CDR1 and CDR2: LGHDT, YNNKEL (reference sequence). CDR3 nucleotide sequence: TGTGCCAGCAGCCAAGAAGGGGGGGTCTACGAGCAGTACTTC. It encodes CASSQEGGVYEQYF.

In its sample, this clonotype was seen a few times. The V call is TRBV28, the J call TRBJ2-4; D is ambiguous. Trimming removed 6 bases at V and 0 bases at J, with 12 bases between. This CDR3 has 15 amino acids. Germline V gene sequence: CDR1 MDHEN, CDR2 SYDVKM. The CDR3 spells CASSPYLLAKNIQYF. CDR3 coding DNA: TGTGCCAGCAGCCCTTACCTCTTAGCCAAAAACATTCAGTACTTC. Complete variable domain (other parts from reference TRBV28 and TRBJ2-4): DVKVTQSSRYLVKRTGEKVFLECVQDMDHENMFWYRQDPGLGLRLIYFSYDVKMKEKGDIPEGYSVSREKKERFSLILESASTNQTSMYLCASSPYLLAKNIQYFGAGTRLSVL.

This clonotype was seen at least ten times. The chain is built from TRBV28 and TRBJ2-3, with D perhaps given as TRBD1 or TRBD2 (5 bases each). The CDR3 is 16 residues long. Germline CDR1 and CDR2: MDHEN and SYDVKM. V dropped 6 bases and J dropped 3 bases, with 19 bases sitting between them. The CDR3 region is CASRPPMLGATDTQYF. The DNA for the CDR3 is TGTGCCAGCAGACCCCCCATGCTCGGGGCGACAGATACGCAGTATTTT. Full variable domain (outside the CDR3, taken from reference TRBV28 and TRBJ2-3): DVKVTQSSRYLVKRTGEKVFLECVQDMDHENMFWYRQDPGLGLRLIYFSYDVKMKEKGDIPEGYSVSREKKERFSLILESASTNQTSMYLCASRPPMLGATDTQYFGPGTRLTVL.

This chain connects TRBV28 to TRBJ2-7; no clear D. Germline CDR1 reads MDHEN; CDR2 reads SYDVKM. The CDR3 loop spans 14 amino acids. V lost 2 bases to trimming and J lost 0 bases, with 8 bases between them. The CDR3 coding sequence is TGTGCCAGCAGTTTACCAGGAGACTCCTACGAGCAGTACTTC. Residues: CASSLPGDSYEQYF.

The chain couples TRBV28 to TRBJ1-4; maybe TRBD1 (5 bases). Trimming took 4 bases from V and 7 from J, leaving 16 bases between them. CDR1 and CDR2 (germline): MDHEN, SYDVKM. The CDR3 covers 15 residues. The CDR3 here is CASSSPGERGEKLFF. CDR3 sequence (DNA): TGTGCCAGCAGTTCCCCGGGGGAAAGGGGTGAAAAACTGTTTTTT.

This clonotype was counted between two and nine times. CDR3 loop: CASSATGWSYTF. The CDR3 DNA follows: TGTGCCAGCAGCGCGACAGGGTGGAGCTACACCTTC. The rearrangement links TRBV11-2 to TRBJ1-2, with 7 nucleotides matching TRBD1. The trim removed 5 bases at V and 9 bases at J, leaving 6 bases unmatched. In germline, CDR1 is SGHAT, CDR2 FQNNGV. The CDR3 totals 12 residues.

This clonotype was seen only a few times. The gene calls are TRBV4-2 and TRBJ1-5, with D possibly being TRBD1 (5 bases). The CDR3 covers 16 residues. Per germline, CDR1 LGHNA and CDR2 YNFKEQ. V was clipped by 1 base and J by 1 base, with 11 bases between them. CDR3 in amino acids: CASSQGDVASNQPQHF. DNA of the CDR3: TGTGCCAGCAGCCAAGGGGACGTGGCGAGCAATCAGCCCCAGCATTTT.

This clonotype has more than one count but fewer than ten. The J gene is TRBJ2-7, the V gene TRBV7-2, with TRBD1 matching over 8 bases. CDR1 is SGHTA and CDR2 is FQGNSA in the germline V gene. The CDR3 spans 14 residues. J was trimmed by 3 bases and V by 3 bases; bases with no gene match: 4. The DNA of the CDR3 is TGTGCCAGCAGCTTTTACAGGGGGAACTACGAGCAGTACTTC. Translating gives CASSFYRGNYEQYF.